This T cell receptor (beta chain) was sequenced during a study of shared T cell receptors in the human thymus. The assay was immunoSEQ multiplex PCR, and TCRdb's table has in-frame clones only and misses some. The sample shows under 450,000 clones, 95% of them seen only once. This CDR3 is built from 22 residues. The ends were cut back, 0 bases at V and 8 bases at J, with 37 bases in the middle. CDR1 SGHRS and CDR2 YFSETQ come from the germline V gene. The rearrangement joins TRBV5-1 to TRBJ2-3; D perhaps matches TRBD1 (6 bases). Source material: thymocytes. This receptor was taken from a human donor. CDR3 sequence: CASSLAPGHPEVWKGRARTQYF. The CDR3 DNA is TGCGCCAGCAGCTTGGCCCCGGGACACCCCGAAGTTTGGAAGGGTCGGGCGCGTACGCAGTATTTT.